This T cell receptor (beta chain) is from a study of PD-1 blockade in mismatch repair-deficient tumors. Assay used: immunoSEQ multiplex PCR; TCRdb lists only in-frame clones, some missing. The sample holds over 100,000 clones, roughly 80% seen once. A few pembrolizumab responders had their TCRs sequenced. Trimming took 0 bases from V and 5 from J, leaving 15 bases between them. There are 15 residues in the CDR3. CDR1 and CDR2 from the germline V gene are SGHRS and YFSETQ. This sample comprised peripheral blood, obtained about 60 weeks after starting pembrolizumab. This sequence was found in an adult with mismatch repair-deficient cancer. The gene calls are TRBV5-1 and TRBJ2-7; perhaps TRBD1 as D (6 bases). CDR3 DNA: TGCGCCAGCAGCTTGGGGGGACACGTAGTCCACGAGCAGTACTTC. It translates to CASSLGGHVVHEQYF.